One sample yielded the 31 T cell receptor beta chains listed below, sequenced in a study of CD8 T cells in Susac syndrome. Random hexamers were used to reverse transcribe about 0.5 to 1 ug of RNA. From the immunoSEQ multiplex PCR reads, TCRdb called clonotypes with MiXCR, one entry per CDR3 protein. This table has fewer than 250,000 distinct CDR3 sequences, about 94% appearing once. Sequencing was done on a sample of CD8+ T cells from PBMCs. The receptors shown here come from a human donor with multiple sclerosis.

The genes are TRBV11-2 and TRBJ2-3; no firm D call. The germline V gene encodes CDR1 SGHAT and CDR2 FQNNGV. This CDR3 spans 16 amino acids. V was cut by 1 base and J by 1 base, with 12 bases left in between. The CDR3 loop is CASSLVKESGTDTQYF. The CDR3, as DNA: TGTGCCAGCAGCTTAGTCAAGGAGTCGGGCACAGATACGCAGTATTTT. Based on the CDR3 plus reference TRBV11-2 and TRBJ2-3, the full variable domain is EAGVAQSPRYKIIEKRQSVAFWCNPISGHATLYWYQQILGQGPKLLIQFQNNGVVDDSQLPKDRFSAERLKGVDSTLKIQPAKLEDSAVYLCASSLVKESGTDTQYFGPGTRLTVL.

The sample holds a few counts of this clonotype. The rearrangement links TRBV12-3 or TRBV12-4 to TRBJ1-3; D remains ambiguous. The CDR3 loop spans 11 amino acids. Between the trimmed V and J ends, which lost 6 bases and 8 bases, there was a span of 8 bases. CDR3 bases: TGTGCCAGCAGCCCTGGGGACACCATATATTTT. Its translation: CASSPGDTIYF.

The V call is TRBV2, the J call TRBJ2-1, with D possibly TRBD1 on 5 matching bases. Trimming removed 6 bases at V and 5 bases at J, with 20 bases between. The CDR3 runs 16 residues. CDR1 and CDR2 (germline): SNHLY, FYNNEI. CDR3 nucleotides: TGTGCCAGCAGCGACCAGGGAAGACCGCGTAACAATGAGCAGTTCTTC. Its translation: CASSDQGRPRNNEQFF.

The chain is built from TRBV5-1 and TRBJ2-3, with 13 positions matching TRBD2. Germline CDR1 SGHRS, CDR2 YFSETQ. J lost 2 bases, V lost 3 bases, and 6 bases had no gene match. CDR3 length: 17 residues. This CDR3 is CASSSLTSGGATDTQYF. The CDR3 coding sequence is TGCGCCAGCAGCTCACTAACTAGCGGGGGGGCCACAGATACGCAGTATTTT.

V usage is TRBV13 and J usage is TRBJ2-3, with 11 bases lining up with TRBD2. Germline CDR1 reads PRHDT; CDR2 reads FYEKMQ (reference sequence). The ends lost 5 bases at V and 2 bases at J; junction bases unmatched: 6. The CDR3 runs to 16 residues. DNA of the CDR3: TGTGCCAGCAGCCGAACTAGCGGGGGTGTCACAGATACGCAGTATTTT. Translation: CASSRTSGGVTDTQYF.

This chain links TRBV3-1 with TRBJ1-1, with 9 positions matching TRBD1. Per germline, CDR1 LGHDT and CDR2 YNNKEL (reference sequence). The CDR3 is made up of 12 amino acids. V dropped 8 bases and J dropped 4; count of bases not matched to a gene: 2. In nucleotides, the CDR3 is TGTGCCAGCGCGGGACAGGGCACTGAAGCTTTCTTT. Its protein product is CASAGQGTEAFF.

In its sample, this clonotype was seen once. In DNA form, the CDR3 reads TGTGCCAGCAGCCCCGCTAGCAGTGTCGAGACCCAGTACTTC. Translating gives CASSPASSVETQYF. The chain employs TRBV9 and TRBJ2-5; TRBD2 is a possible D gene (5 bases). The CDR3 length is 14 residues. Trimming stripped 4 bases from V and 5 bases from J, with 15 bases between. Germline values: CDR1 SGDLS, CDR2 YYNGEE.

The chain is built from TRBV27 and TRBJ1-1; D remains ambiguous. V dropped 2 bases and J dropped 1 base, with 11 bases sitting between them. The CDR3 extends over 15 amino acids. Germline values: CDR1 MNHEY, CDR2 SMNVEV (reference sequence). CDR3 amino acids: CASSLTWRGNTEAFF. The DNA for the CDR3 is TGTGCCAGCAGTTTAACATGGCGGGGGAACACTGAAGCTTTCTTT.

V and J are TRBV2 and TRBJ2-5; D perhaps matches TRBD2 (5 bases). Per germline, CDR1 SNHLY and CDR2 FYNNEI. Trimming left V 1 base short and J 1 base short, with 10 bases between. The CDR3 runs to 15 residues. CDR3 coding DNA: TGTGCCAGCAGTGAAGTGGGAGATCCCCAAGAGACCCAGTACTTC. Its translation is CASSEVGDPQETQYF.

V is TRBV5-1 and J is TRBJ2-7; tentative D call: TRBD2 (5 bases). Germline loops: CDR1 SGHRS, CDR2 YFSETQ. V shed 0 bases and J shed 1 base, with 20 bases lying between them. CDR3 length: 18 amino acids. The CDR3 protein is CASSLVPGEESGSYEQYF. Here the CDR3 DNA reads TGCGCCAGCAGCTTGGTCCCCGGGGAAGAGAGTGGATCCTACGAGCAGTACTTC.

The chain recombines TRBV15 with TRBJ2-2, with 10 bases fitting TRBD2. CDR3 length: 16 amino acids. The trim removed 5 bases at V and 6 bases at J, leaving 9 bases unmatched. The V gene's germline CDR1 is LNHNV and CDR2 YYDKDF (reference sequence). The CDR3: CATSPRAGGVPGELFF. CDR3 in DNA: TGTGCCACCAGCCCCCGAGCGGGAGGGGTACCCGGGGAGCTGTTTTTT.

The CDR3 DNA reads as TGTGCCAGCAAGGTAGACTTCTACGAGCAGTACTTC. Amino acid sequence: CASKVDFYEQYF. The rearrangement links TRBV2 to TRBJ2-7; no definite D call. CDR1 and CDR2 (germline): SNHLY, FYNNEI. The CDR3 sequence is 12 residues long. Trimming removed 7 bases at V and 3 bases at J, with 10 bases between.

This clonotype was counted between two and nine times. This chain uses TRBV9 with TRBJ1-1; D not certain. This CDR3 is 14 amino acids long. V lost 0 bases, J lost 1 base, and 7 bases lay in between. CDR1 is SGDLS and CDR2 is YYNGEE in the germline V gene. The CDR3: CASSVAPGNTEAFF. Written as DNA, the CDR3 is TGTGCCAGCAGCGTAGCTCCGGGGAACACTGAAGCTTTCTTT.

J is TRBJ2-3 and V is TRBV29-1; D assignment may be TRBD1 or TRBD2 (5 bases each). Germline CDR1 SQVTM, CDR2 ANQGSEA. CDR3 length: 14 amino acids. V dropped 3 bases and J dropped 0 bases, with 10 bases sitting between them. As DNA, the CDR3 is TGCAGCGTTGAGGGGGTTACTAGCACAGATACGCAGTATTTT. Residues: CSVEGVTSTDTQYF.

This chain uses TRBV29-1 with TRBJ2-2; TRBD2 agrees at 7 bases. V dropped 2 bases and J dropped 0; count of bases not matched to a gene: 9. The CDR3 is made up of 17 amino acids. Germline CDR1 SQVTM, CDR2 ANQGSEA. CDR3 coding DNA: TGCAGCGTTGAATCATGGACTAGTGGTTCGAACACCGGGGAGCTGTTTTTT. Translation: CSVESWTSGSNTGELFF.

The rearrangement links TRBV20-1 to TRBJ2-7; D is possibly TRBD2 (6 bases). This CDR3 region has 13 residues. V dropped 6 bases and J dropped 2 bases, with 14 bases sitting between them. Germline V lookup: CDR1 DFQATT, CDR2 SNEGSKA (reference sequence). CDR3 bases: TGCAGTGCCCTTTGGGAGGAAGCCTACGAGCAGTACTTC. Protein sequence: CSALWEEAYEQYF.

V usage is TRBV5-6 and J usage is TRBJ2-5, with TRBD2 matching 7 bases. The CDR3 length is 13 residues. The germline V gene encodes CDR1 SGHDT and CDR2 YYEEEE. The V gene end was trimmed by 7 bases and the J gene end by 5 bases; junction bases not matched to a gene: 8. The CDR3: CASCSSGWETQYF. CDR3 DNA: TGTGCCAGCTGCTCTAGCGGTTGGGAGACCCAGTACTTC.

The rearrangement joins TRBV14 to TRBJ2-7, with D perhaps TRBD2 (6 bases). The V gene's germline CDR1 is SGHDN and CDR2 FVKESK. V was shortened by 1 base and J by 2 bases, with 6 bases between the two germline ends. The CDR3 totals 13 residues. The CDR3 sequence is CASSQAGAYEQYF. The CDR3 nucleotides read TGTGCCAGCAGCCAAGCGGGGGCCTACGAGCAGTACTTC. Filled out from reference TRBV14 and TRBJ2-7, the complete variable domain reads EAGVTQFPSHSVIEKGQTVTLRCDPISGHDNLYWYRRVMGKEIKFLLHFVKESKQDESGMPNNRFLAERTGGTYSTLKVQPAELEDSGVYFCASSQAGAYEQYFGPGTRLTVT.

The chain couples TRBV13 to TRBJ2-1; D gene unclear. This CDR3 spans 15 amino acids. In germline, CDR1 is PRHDT, CDR2 FYEKMQ (reference sequence). The V gene lost 9 bases and the J gene lost 3 bases, with 18 bases spanning the gap. CDR3 sequence reads: CASFSATRDYNEQFF. Written as DNA, the CDR3 is TGTGCCAGTTTTTCGGCGACGAGAGACTACAATGAGCAGTTCTTC.

The chain recombines TRBV7-9 with TRBJ1-6, with D perhaps matching TRBD1 (6 bases). CDR1 is SEHNR, CDR2 FQNEAQ, per germline (reference sequence). The length of the CDR3 is 15 residues. The V and J ends lost 4 bases and 0 bases respectively, with 7 bases between them. The DNA for the CDR3 is TGTGCCAGCAGCTCGGACAGCTCCTATAATTCACCCCTCCACTTT. Its protein product is CASSSDSSYNSPLHF.

The chain combines TRBV7-6 with TRBJ2-1, with a possible D match to TRBD1 (6 bases). The germline gives CDR1 SGHVS, CDR2 FNYEAQ. This CDR3 spans 13 amino acids. V lost 5 bases and J lost 10, with 15 bases in between. The CDR3: CASSTQQGREQFF. The CDR3 region has the DNA TGTGCCAGCAGCACACAACAGGGACGGGAGCAGTTCTTC.

The rearrangement links TRBV3-1 to TRBJ1-1, with D uncertain. This CDR3 comprises 18 residues. V was shortened by 1 base and J by 1 base, with 19 bases between the two germline ends. Germline V gene sequence: CDR1 LGHDT, CDR2 YNNKEL (reference sequence). The CDR3 spells CASSQALISPLPNTEAFF. In DNA form, the CDR3 reads TGTGCCAGCAGCCAAGCCCTTATCTCACCCCTCCCGAACACTGAAGCTTTCTTT.

This chain links TRBV4-3 with TRBJ2-1, with D perhaps TRBD1 or TRBD2 (5 bases each). Trimming pared 0 bases from V and 1 base from J, leaving 7 bases between. Per germline, CDR1 LGHNA and CDR2 YSLEER. The CDR3 extends over 15 amino acids. The CDR3 coding sequence is TGCGCCAGCAGCCAAGATTGGGGGTCCTACAATGAGCAGTTCTTC. It specifies CASSQDWGSYNEQFF.

The chain combines TRBV29-1 with TRBJ2-7; possibly TRBD2 for D (6 bases). CDR3 length: 14 residues. Trimming took 3 bases from V and 3 from J, leaving 15 bases between them. Germline values: CDR1 SQVTM, CDR2 ANQGSEA. CDR3 nucleotides: TGCAGCGTTGAGGCCCGTGCGGGAAGCTACGAGCAGTACTTC. This translates into CSVEARAGSYEQYF.

The count of this clonotype is one. This chain connects TRBV29-1 to TRBJ2-5; D not certain. Germline lookup yields CDR1 SQVTM and CDR2 ANQGSEA. The CDR3 length is 12 residues. The ends were cut back, 0 bases at V and 5 bases at J, with 7 bases in the middle. CDR3 DNA: TGCAGCGTTGAAGATCAGGAGGAGACCCAGTACTTC. It yields the protein CSVEDQEETQYF.

V and J are TRBV19 and TRBJ1-2; no reliable D call. V was pared by 5 bases and J by 5 bases, with 18 bases between. The CDR3 sequence is 15 residues long. Germline values: CDR1 LNHDA, CDR2 SQIVND (reference sequence). The CDR3 nucleotides are TGTGCCAGTAGTGTATCCACTAGTATTTCTTATGGCTACACCTTC. Its protein product is CASSVSTSISYGYTF.

The CDR3 protein is CASSPKVPVLGDTQYF. CDR3 in DNA: TGTGCCAGCAGCCCAAAAGTTCCCGTGCTTGGTGATACGCAGTATTTT. This sequence joins TRBV7-6 and TRBJ2-3; no clear D gene. V was shortened by 5 bases and J by 6 bases, with 21 bases between the two germline ends. The CDR3 spans 16 residues. Germline loops: CDR1 SGHVS, CDR2 FNYEAQ.

The chain uses TRBV2 and TRBJ2-3; D is perhaps TRBD2 (6 bases). V gave up 4 bases and J gave up 1 base, with 9 bases separating them. Germline lookup yields CDR1 SNHLY and CDR2 FYNNEI. There are 14 residues in the CDR3. The CDR3 nucleotides read TGTGCCAGCAGTGGTATAGCGGGCACAGATACGCAGTATTTT. It translates to CASSGIAGTDTQYF.

The chain's CDR3 is CASSASSGTYEQYF. The CDR3 nucleotides are TGTGCCAGCAGCGCCTCTAGCGGTACCTACGAGCAGTACTTC. This chain uses TRBV7-8 with TRBJ2-7, with 7 bases identical to TRBD2. The V segment lost 5 bases and the J segment 2 bases; nucleotides outside the gene matches: 6. Germline loops: CDR1 SGHVS, CDR2 FQNEAQ. This CDR3 comprises 14 residues.

Notes on this clonotype: The junction departs from the called germline gene at one end, perhaps through a read error. The rearrangement uses TRBV4-2 and TRBJ2-7, with D maybe TRBD2 (7 bases). The CDR3 covers 14 residues. In germline, CDR1 is LGHNA, CDR2 YNFKEQ. The CDR3 nucleotides read TGTGCCAGCAGCCATGAGGGGGAGGGCGGGGAGATGGACTTC. Protein: CASSHEGEGGEMDF.

The chain has TRBV30 and TRBJ2-7; 9 positions agree with TRBD1. The CDR3 totals 12 residues. The germline V gene encodes CDR1 GTSNPN and CDR2 SVGIG (reference sequence). V shed 7 bases, J shed 3 bases, and the junction held 4 bases outside the gene matches. The CDR3 here is CASRQGVYEQYF. CDR3 in DNA: TGTGCCTCGCGACAGGGGGTCTACGAGCAGTACTTC.